This T cell receptor beta chain was identified in a study of early stage breast cancer tumors. Study conclusions and caveats: Commonly generated sequences made up most enriched TCRB sequences shared between patients. Blood repertoires resembled normal breast more than tumor.

Germline V gives CDR1 SGHRS, CDR2 YFSETQ. Between the trimmed V and J ends, which lost 1 base and 7 bases, there was a span of 18 bases. This CDR3 has 16 amino acids. Worth noting for this clone: What it binds is not known.

The assay was immunoSEQ multiplex PCR, and TCRdb's table has in-frame clones only and misses some. Altogether about 28,000 clones are present, less than 75% being singletons, with the ten largest covering 8% to 10%. The receptor comes from a person between 50 and 60 years old with breast cancer. The chain carries TRBV5-1 and TRBJ2-1; D gene ambiguous. Sequenced input: breast tumor tissue. CDR3 in amino acids: CASSLNSGHVGNEQFF. The CDR3 region has the DNA TGCGCCAGCAGCTTGAATAGTGGCCATGTGGGGAATGAGCAGTTCTTC.